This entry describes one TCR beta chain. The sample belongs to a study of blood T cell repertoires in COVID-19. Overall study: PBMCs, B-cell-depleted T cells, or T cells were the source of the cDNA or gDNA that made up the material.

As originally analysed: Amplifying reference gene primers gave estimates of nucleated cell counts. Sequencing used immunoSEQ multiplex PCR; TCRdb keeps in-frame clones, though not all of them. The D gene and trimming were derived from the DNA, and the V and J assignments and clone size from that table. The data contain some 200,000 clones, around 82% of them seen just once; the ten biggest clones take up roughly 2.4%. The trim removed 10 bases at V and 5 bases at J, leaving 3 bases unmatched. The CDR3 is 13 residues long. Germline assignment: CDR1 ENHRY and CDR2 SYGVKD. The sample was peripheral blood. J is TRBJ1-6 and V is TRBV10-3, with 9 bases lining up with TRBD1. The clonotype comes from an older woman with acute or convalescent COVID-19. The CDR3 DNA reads TGTGCCACCTGGACAGGGGATAATTCACCCCTCCACTTT. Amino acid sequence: CATWTGDNSPLHF.